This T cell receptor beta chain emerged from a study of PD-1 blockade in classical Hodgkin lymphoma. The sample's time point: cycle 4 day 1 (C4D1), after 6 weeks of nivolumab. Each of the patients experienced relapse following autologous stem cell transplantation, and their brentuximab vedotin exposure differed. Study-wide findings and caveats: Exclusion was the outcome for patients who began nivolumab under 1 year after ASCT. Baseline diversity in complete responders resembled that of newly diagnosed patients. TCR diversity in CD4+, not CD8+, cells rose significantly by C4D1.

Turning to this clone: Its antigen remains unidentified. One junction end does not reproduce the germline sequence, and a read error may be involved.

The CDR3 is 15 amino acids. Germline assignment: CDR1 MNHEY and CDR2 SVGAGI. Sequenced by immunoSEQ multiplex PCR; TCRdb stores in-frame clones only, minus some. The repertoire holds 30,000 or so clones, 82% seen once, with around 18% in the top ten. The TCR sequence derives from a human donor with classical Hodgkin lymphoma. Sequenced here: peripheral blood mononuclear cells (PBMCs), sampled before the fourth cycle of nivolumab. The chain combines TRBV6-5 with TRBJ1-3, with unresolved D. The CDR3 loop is CACSYSGSSGNTIYF. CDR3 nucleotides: TGTGCCTGCAGTTACTCGGGCAGCTCTGGAAACACCATATATTTT.